Here is one T cell receptor (beta chain) with its context. TCRdb's copy holds only in-frame clones and misses some; the assay was immunoSEQ multiplex PCR. Here the sample spans fewer than 300,000 clones, 85% being singletons. The data are from a study of blood T cell repertoires in COVID-19. Looking at the study overall: Samples taken during acute and convalescent COVID-19 were collected in the United States, Italy and Spain. Nucleic acid was either cDNA or gDNA, and it came from T cells, B-cell-depleted T cells, or PBMCs.

The germline V gene encodes CDR1 SGHTA and CDR2 FQGNSA. Trimming removed 4 bases at V and 5 bases at J, with 14 bases between. The length of the CDR3 is 14 residues. Recruitment covered 20 to 25 US areas and drew participants whose ages spanned about 18 to 89 years. Material for sequencing was PBMCs or T cells enriched from blood (not recorded which). V is TRBV7-2 and J is TRBJ1-1, with D possibly being TRBD1 (5 bases). The sequence was collected from a woman aged 45-65 years who had recovered from COVID-19. The CDR3 spells CASSSSGGVTEAFF. CDR3 DNA: TGTGCCAGCAGCTCGTCTGGGGGGGTGACTGAAGCTTTCTTT.